A single sample is the source of the 10 T cell receptor beta chains below, sequenced in a study of regulatory T cells in long-lasting Graves disease (dated by TCRdb to about 2021). Library method: multiplex PCR. The instrument given in TCRdb is Illumina HiSeq 4000. To build TCR beta libraries, CDR3 regions were amplified by Arm-PCR using iRepertoire HTBI primers. TCRdb handled the public reads itself, with Q25 trimming in fastp and clone calling in MiXCR, and kept productive beta chains. CDR3 protein duplicates are merged, each entry listing the most common genes and DNA. The sample contains around 400,000 distinct CDR3 sequences, approximately 12% of them found a single time. Jointly, the top ten make up about 19% of the sample. In light of the paper, this sample's time point label describes: newly diagnosed GD, antithyroid drugs for less than 3 months. RNA was extracted from PBMCs in TRIzol for both TCR sequencing and RNA sequencing.

This sample also belongs to another study, concerning T cells in Graves' hyperthyroidism and ophthalmopathy.

Here the sequenced sample was peripheral blood mononuclear cells (PBMCs), taken at new diagnosis, from a patient treated with antithyroid drugs. The receptors were sampled from a young woman with Graves disease. Donor details come from another sample of the same person, matched by shared clones.

This clonotype was detected only a few times. The chain combines TRBV24-1 with TRBJ2-3; tentative D call: TRBD2 (6 bases). CDR1 is KGHDR and CDR2 is SFDVKD in the germline V gene. The CDR3 contains 11 residues. The ends were cut back, 9 bases at V and 8 bases at J, with 11 bases in the middle. The CDR3 DNA is TGTGCCACCGCCGGGGGAGCTACGCAGTATTTT. Residues: CATAGGATQYF.

This clonotype has a count of ten or more. This chain uses TRBV6-2 or TRBV6-3 with TRBJ2-1; TRBD2 might be the D (6 bases). The germline V and J ends were trimmed by 4 bases and 4 bases, with 17 bases remaining between them. Germline CDR1 is MNHEY and CDR2 is SVGEGT. The CDR3 length is 16 residues. The CDR3 here is CASSSSRAGYYNEQFF. The CDR3 DNA reads TGTGCCAGCAGTTCCTCGCGGGCGGGATATTACAATGAGCAGTTCTTC.

Many counts were recorded for this clonotype. V gene TRBV12-5 combines with J gene TRBJ2-1; 8 bases fit TRBD2. There are 11 residues in the CDR3. Germline CDR1 is LGHNT and CDR2 is FRNRAP. Germline trimming cut 6 bases from V and 10 bases from J; bases unmatched to any gene: 2. CDR3 region: CASGSGGEQFF. CDR3 coding DNA: TGTGCTAGTGGCTCGGGAGGGGAGCAGTTCTTC.

J is TRBJ2-7 and V is TRBV20-1; tentative D call: TRBD1 (6 bases). The CDR3 runs to 13 residues. Germline CDR1 and CDR2: DFQATT and SNEGSKA (reference sequence). Trimming took off 6 bases at V and 0 bases at J, with 12 bases between the two ends. CDR3 region: CSAPGQNSYEQYF. As DNA, the CDR3 is TGCAGTGCCCCGGGACAAAACTCCTACGAGCAGTACTTC.

This clonotype occurred many times. This chain links TRBV20-1 with TRBJ1-6; no clear D. Trimming shortened V by 7 bases and J by 0 bases, and 10 bases separated the two germline ends. Per germline, CDR1 DFQATT and CDR2 SNEGSKA (reference sequence). The CDR3 runs 14 residues. The CDR3 is CSVNLGSYNSPLHF. DNA of the CDR3: TGCAGTGTTAATTTGGGCTCCTATAATTCACCCCTCCACTTT.

This clonotype was observed at least ten times. V gene TRBV15 combines with J gene TRBJ2-4; the D is unclear. V lost 0 bases and J lost 3, with 9 bases in between. Per germline, CDR1 LNHNV and CDR2 YYDKDF (reference sequence). The CDR3 has 15 amino acids. The CDR3 bases are TGTGCCACCAGCAGAGAGCCCTGGGGCAAAAACATTCAGTACTTC. Protein: CATSREPWGKNIQYF. The full variable domain, completed using reference TRBV15 and TRBJ2-4, is DAMVIQNPRYQVTQFGKPVTLSCSQTLNHNVMYWYQQKSSQAPKLLFHYYDKDFNNEADTPDNFQSRRPNTSFCFLDIRSPGLGDTAMYLCATSREPWGKNIQYFGAGTRLSVL.

This clonotype was counted ten times or more. This rearrangement joins TRBV11-2 to TRBJ1-2; D possibly corresponds to TRBD1 (5 bases). Germline V gene data show CDR1 as SGHAT and CDR2 as FQNNGV. The CDR3 length is 15 residues. V lost 3 bases to trimming and J lost 0 bases, with 11 bases between them. This CDR3 is CASSLRRGSNYGYTF. Written as DNA, the CDR3 is TGTGCCAGCAGCTTGAGGAGGGGTTCTAACTATGGCTACACCTTC.

This clonotype was seen a handful of times. This rearrangement joins TRBV7-9 to TRBJ2-1; TRBD1 agrees at 9 bases. The V gene's germline CDR1 is SEHNR and CDR2 FQNEAQ (reference sequence). The CDR3 contains 17 residues. J gave up 5 bases and V 5 bases, and 13 bases lay outside the gene matches. The CDR3 coding sequence is TGTGCCAGCAGCCCGAGCTCCGGGACAGGGTTCGACAATGAGCAGTTCTTC. Amino acid sequence: CASSPSSGTGFDNEQFF. The entire variable domain, with the rest obtained from reference TRBV7-9 and TRBJ2-1, is as follows: DTGVSQNPRHKITKRGQNVTFRCDPISEHNRLYWYRQTLGQGPEFLTYFQNEAQLEKSRLLSDRFSAERPKGSFSTLEIQRTEQGDSAMYLCASSPSSGTGFDNEQFFGPGTRLTVL.

In this sample, this clonotype turned up many times. V is TRBV11-2 and J is TRBJ1-2, with 8 nucleotides matching TRBD1. The V segment lost 4 bases and the J segment 2 bases; nucleotides outside the gene matches: 12. The germline gives CDR1 SGHAT, CDR2 FQNNGV. This CDR3 is built from 17 residues. This CDR3 reads CASSSVGRTGRNYGYTF. The DNA of the CDR3 is TGTGCCAGCAGCTCCGTGGGGCGGACAGGGAGAAACTATGGCTACACCTTC.

This clonotype was observed many times. The rearrangement joins TRBV7-2 to TRBJ2-3; possible D gene TRBD2, 6 bases. In germline, CDR1 is SGHTA, CDR2 FQGNSA. Trimming removed 5 bases at V and 4 bases at J, with 13 bases between. The CDR3 extends over 14 amino acids. The CDR3 here is CASSLTSISDTQYF. The CDR3 bases are TGTGCCAGCAGCCTTACTAGCATCTCAGATACGCAGTATTTT.